This TCR beta chain was captured by sequencing in a study of T-cell reconstitution after alpha-beta-depleted transplantation in children. Study-level findings and limits: Roughly two months post-transplant, alpha-beta T cells reportedly originated from several hundred graft clones that had expanded. The study traced high day-60 TCRbeta diversity in some patients to surviving recipient T cells and thymic progenitors. A year had passed since transplant, and T-cell counts and diversity by then came mostly from newly produced T cells.

A TCRbeta library incorporating unique molecular identifiers was prepared. One entry per CDR3 protein results from TCRdb running MiXCR on the PCR reads. Among a few hundred thousand distinct CDR3 sequences listed, roughly 16% were seen once. CDR3 length: 12 amino acids. The germline V gene has CDR1 MNHNY and CDR2 SVGAGI (reference sequence). The V gene lost 7 bases and the J gene lost 3 bases, with 8 bases spanning the gap. To note about this clonotype: What it binds is not known.

The TCR comes from a boy under three years old who had a stem cell transplant for Wiskott-Aldrich syndrome, so the T cells may come from the graft donor. This rearrangement joins TRBV6-6 to TRBJ2-3, with unresolved D. Sequencing was performed on PBMCs, mostly from graft donor cells, taken 360 days after TCRalphabeta/CD19-depleted stem cell transplant. The CDR3 region has the DNA TGTGCCAGCACCCGAGCAACAGATACGCAGTATTTT. As protein: CASTRATDTQYF.